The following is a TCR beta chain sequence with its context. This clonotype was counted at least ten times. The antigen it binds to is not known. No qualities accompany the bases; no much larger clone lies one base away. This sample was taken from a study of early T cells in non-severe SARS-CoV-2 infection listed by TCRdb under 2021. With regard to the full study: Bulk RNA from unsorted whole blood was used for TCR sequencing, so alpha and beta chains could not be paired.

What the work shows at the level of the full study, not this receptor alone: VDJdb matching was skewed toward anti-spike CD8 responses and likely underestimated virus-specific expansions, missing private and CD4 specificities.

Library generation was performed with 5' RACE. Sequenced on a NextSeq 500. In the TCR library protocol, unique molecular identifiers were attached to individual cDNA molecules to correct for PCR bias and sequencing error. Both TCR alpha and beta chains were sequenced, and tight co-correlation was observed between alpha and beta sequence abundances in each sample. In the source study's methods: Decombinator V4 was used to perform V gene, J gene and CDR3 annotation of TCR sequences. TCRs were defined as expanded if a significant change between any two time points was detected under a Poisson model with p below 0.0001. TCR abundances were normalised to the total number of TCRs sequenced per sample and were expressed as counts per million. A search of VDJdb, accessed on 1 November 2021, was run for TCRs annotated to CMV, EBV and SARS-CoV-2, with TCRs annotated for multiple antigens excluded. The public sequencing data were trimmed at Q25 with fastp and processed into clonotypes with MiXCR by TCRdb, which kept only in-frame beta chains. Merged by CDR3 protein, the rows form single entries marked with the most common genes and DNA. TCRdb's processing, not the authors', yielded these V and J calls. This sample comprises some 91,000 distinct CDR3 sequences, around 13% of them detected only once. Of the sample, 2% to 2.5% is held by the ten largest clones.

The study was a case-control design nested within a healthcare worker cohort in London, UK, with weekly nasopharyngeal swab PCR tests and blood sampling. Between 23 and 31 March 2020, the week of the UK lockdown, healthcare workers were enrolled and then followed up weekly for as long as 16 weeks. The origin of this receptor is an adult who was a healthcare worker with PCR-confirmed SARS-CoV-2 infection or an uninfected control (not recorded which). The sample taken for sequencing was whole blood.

The CDR3 amino acid sequence is: CSARDEWRGRNSYEQYF. The nucleotide sequence is TGCAGTGCTAGAGATGAGTGGCGGGGGCGGAACTCCTACGAGCAGTACTTC. The rearrangement joined TRBV20-1 to TRBJ2-7; the D segment could be TRBD2, given 7 matching bases. According to the germline V gene (reference sequence), CDR1 reads DFQATT and CDR2 reads SNEGSKA. Inclusive of the bounding cysteine and phenylalanine, the CDR3 is 17 residues long. Here the CDR3 DNA is all that survives: 51 bases in frame from base 1. V drops 0 bases and J drops 0 bases, leaving 18 bases in between.